The entry below describes one TCR beta chain. Original processing methods: Using reference gene primer amplification, nucleated cell counts were estimated. Method: immunoSEQ multiplex PCR; TCRdb's copy keeps in-frame clones and lacks some. V, J and clone size derive from that table, while D and trimming were established from the DNA sequence. The sample lists some 110,000 clones, about three quarters occurring once. The entry originates in a study of blood T cell repertoires in COVID-19. For the study at large: Sources were T cells, B-cell-depleted T cells, or PBMCs; the material itself was cDNA or gDNA.

Germline V lookup: CDR1 SEHNR, CDR2 FQNEAQ (reference sequence). Trimming removed 1 base from V and 5 bases from J; junction bases left unmatched: 2. This CDR3 is built from 15 residues. Sequencing was done on a sample of peripheral blood. The genes are TRBV7-9 and TRBJ2-1, with TRBD2 identical over 10 bases. This TCR was recovered from a man aged 65 to 85 with acute or convalescent COVID-19. CDR3 region: CASSLGAGGHNEQFF. The CDR3 nucleotides are TGTGCCAGCAGCTTAGGAGCGGGGGGGCACAATGAGCAGTTCTTC.